The rows below give T cell receptor beta chains drawn from one sample of a study of blood T cell repertoires in COVID-19. Only in-frame clones appear in the TCRdb table, and some are missing; sequencing was by immunoSEQ multiplex PCR. The data show under 350,000 clones, with approximately 90% seen just once and about 4.6% held by the top ten. Input material: peripheral blood. These receptor sequences come from a man aged 35 to 55 with acute or convalescent COVID-19. Each CDR3 is given with its conserved first and last residue.

>12|TRBJ1-2|TRBV5-6
CASTAGGPGYTF
>16|TRBJ2-3|TRBV29-1
CSVEAQGRGFTDTQYF
>14|TRBJ1-6|TRBV7-2
CASSLQGYNSPLHF
>20|TRBJ1-6|TRBV24-1
CATTTSQPGQGKSYNSPLHF
>15|TRBJ2-7|TRBV6-5
CASSFSRDRTYEQYF
>14|TRBJ1-1|TRBV27
CASSLQGEDTEAFF
>15|TRBJ2-7|TRBV19
CASSQLAGDFYEQYF
>16|TRBJ1-3|TRBV10-3
CAAGGARQSSGNTIYF
>13|TRBJ2-1|TRBV5-5
CASSFPVGGEQFF
>15|TRBJ1-1|TRBV29-1
CSVAYRGRSGTEAFF
>15|TRBJ2-7|TRBV5-8
CASSQGQVDIYEQYF
>17|TRBJ2-1|TRBV7-2
CASSLAGGTSGTNEQFF
>16|TRBJ2-7|TRBV6-5
CASSYSRLATSYEQYF
>14|TRBJ1-1|TRBV20-1
CSASGDRGLSEAFF
>14|TRBJ1-6|TRBV2
CASRAGSNNSPLHF
>12|TRBJ2-1|TRBV10-3
CAISEYNNEQFF
>14|TRBJ1-2|TRBV6-1
CASSEAGHSGGYTF
>18|TRBJ2-1|TRBV5-1
CASSSHVDRAGPYNEQFF
>19|TRBJ1-6|TRBV21-1
CASSKKDKTGPSYNSPLHF
>14|TRBJ1-6|TRBV11-1
CASSRTGNNSPLHF
>16|TRBJ2-1|TRBV11-3
CASSHEGGGSYNEQFF
>16|TRBJ2-2|TRBV4-1
CASSQELAGAAGELFF
>14|TRBJ1-1|TRBV20-1
CSASAGTTNTEAFF
>15|TRBJ2-4|TRBV4-1
CASSQDIGQKNIQYF
>13|TRBJ1-1|TRBV11-2
CASSLVSGVEAFF
>15|TRBJ2-5|TRBV19
CASSSIGQGLGTQYF
>11|TRBJ2-1|TRBV20-1
CSAPSGNEQFF
>14|TRBJ2-7|TRBV5-1
CASSLFGDSYEQYF
>16|TRBJ2-7|TRBV24-1
CATSDLPGQGLYEQYF
>15|TRBJ1-4|TRBV11-2
CASSHTGGRDEKLFF
>16|TRBJ1-2|TRBV7-8
CASSLAVRYSGYGYTF
>15|TRBJ2-1|TRBV24-1
CATSDLRTGYNEQFF
>13|TRBJ1-2|TRBV18
CASSPDRGYGYTF
>13|TRBJ2-7|TRBV2
CASSTVFSYEQYF
>13|TRBJ1-1|TRBV5-6
CASFRNVDTEAFF
>13|TRBJ2-3|TRBV3-1/TRBV3-2
CTSSSSGWDTQYF
>15|TRBJ2-7|TRBV2
CASSVLGTGASLEYF
>13|TRBJ2-1|TRBV6-2/TRBV6-3
CASSYVRGGEQFF
>15|TRBJ1-6|TRBV5-1
CASSPRTGTESPLHF
>15|TRBJ1-6|TRBV7-9
CASSFGTGGDSPLHF
>16|TRBJ2-2|TRBV10-3
CAISAGILFSSGELFF
>13|TRBJ1-2|TRBV28
CASSLKQTYGYTF
>14|TRBJ1-1|TRBV6-5
CASSYRQSNTEAFF
>15|TRBJ1-2|TRBV4-1
CASSQLQGSNYGYTF
>18|TRBJ2-7|TRBV19
CASSLQFVVGGGSYEQYF
>16|TRBJ1-1|TRBV5-1
CASSPGQGERNTEAFF
>15|TRBJ2-5|TRBV11-3
CASSLGAGNQETQYF
>13|TRBJ1-1|TRBV7-2
CASSTRQYTEAFF
>15|TRBJ2-1|TRBV19
CASSIDRDPYNEQFF